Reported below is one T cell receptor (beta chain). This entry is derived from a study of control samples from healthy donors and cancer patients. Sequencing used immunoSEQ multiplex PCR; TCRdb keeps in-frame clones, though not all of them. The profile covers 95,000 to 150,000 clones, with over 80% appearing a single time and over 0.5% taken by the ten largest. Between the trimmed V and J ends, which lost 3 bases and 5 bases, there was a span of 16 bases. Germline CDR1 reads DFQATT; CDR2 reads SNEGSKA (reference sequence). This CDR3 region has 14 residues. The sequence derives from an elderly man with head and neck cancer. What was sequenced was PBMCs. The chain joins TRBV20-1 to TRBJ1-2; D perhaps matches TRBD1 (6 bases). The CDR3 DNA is TGCAGTGCTAGTGGCGCAGGGGTATGGTATGGCTACACCTTC. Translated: CSASGAGVWYGYTF.